The 25 T cell receptor beta chains below all came from one sample that was sequenced in a study of T cell repertoires in ileal Crohn's disease. Profiled with immunoSEQ multiplex PCR; TCRdb holds only in-frame clones, not every one. Altogether some 17,000 clones are present, 76% being singletons, with the ten largest covering 4% to 4.5%. The sample's time point: inflamed ileum from the surgical specimen. Material: ileal tissue. The receptors originated from an adult with Crohn's disease.

The chain recombines TRBV6-5 with TRBJ1-2; D gene unclear. The germline V and J ends were trimmed by 5 bases and 6 bases, with 16 bases remaining between them. Germline CDR1 is MNHEY and CDR2 is SVGAGI. The length of the CDR3 is 14 residues. The CDR3 nucleotides read TGTGCCAGCAGTCCGACCCGGGCCCTCCATGGCTACACCTTC. Protein: CASSPTRALHGYTF.

This chain joins TRBV2 and TRBJ2-1; D unresolved. This CDR3 spans 11 amino acids. CDR1 and CDR2 from the germline V gene are SNHLY and FYNNEI. V was cut by 8 bases and J by 9 bases, with 11 bases left in between. The CDR3 DNA sequence: TGTGCCAGCGGCGAATTTAGTGAGCAGTTCTTC. Translation: CASGEFSEQFF.

The genes are TRBV11-3 and TRBJ2-2; 8 bases line up with TRBD1. CDR1 is SGHNT and CDR2 is YENEEA in the germline V gene. This CDR3 has 16 amino acids. J was trimmed by 8 bases and V by 3 bases; bases with no gene match: 11. The CDR3 sequence is CASSFVAGGVGGELFF. CDR3 nucleotide sequence: TGTGCCAGCAGCTTCGTGGCAGGGGGCGTAGGAGGGGAGCTGTTTTTT.

The chain carries TRBV5-1 and TRBJ1-6; D possibly corresponds to TRBD1 (5 bases). The CDR3 is 14 amino acids. CDR1 is SGHRS and CDR2 is YFSETQ in the germline V gene. Between the trimmed V and J ends, which lost 3 bases and 6 bases, there was a span of 10 bases. The CDR3 bases are TGCGCCAGCAGCTCCGACAGCCCTAATTCACCCCTCCACTTT. Its protein is CASSSDSPNSPLHF.

This chain uses TRBV5-8 with TRBJ2-3; D possibly corresponds to TRBD2 (5 bases). The CDR3 runs 17 residues. Trimming stripped 0 bases from V and 1 base from J, with 15 bases between. From germline, CDR1 is SGHTS and CDR2 YDEGEE. Here the CDR3 DNA reads TGTGCCAGCAGCTTGGCCCTGAGGGCCGGTGGCACAGATACGCAGTATTTT. Protein product: CASSLALRAGGTDTQYF.

As regards this clone: Within the sample, other DNA sequences also encode this same CDR3. The chain has TRBV2 and TRBJ1-5, with 11 bases matching TRBD1. Unmatched junction bases numbered 16, after V lost 8 bases and J lost 1 base. Germline lookup yields CDR1 SNHLY and CDR2 FYNNEI. The CDR3 consists of 19 residues. The CDR3 sequence is CASSSDPGQGAVSNQPQHF. For the CDR3, the DNA is TGTGCCAGCTCAAGCGATCCAGGACAGGGGGCCGTGAGCAATCAGCCCCAGCATTTT.

The V call is TRBV6-4, the J call TRBJ2-2, with unresolved D. This CDR3 is 16 amino acids long. Germline CDR1 MRHNA, CDR2 SNTAGT. V was cut by 6 bases and J by 0 bases, with 14 bases left in between. The CDR3 spells CASSRAGTANTGELFF. CDR3 coding DNA: TGTGCCAGCAGCCGGGCCGGCACCGCGAACACCGGGGAGCTGTTTTTT.

In its sample, this clone was seen a few times. The chain couples TRBV28 to TRBJ2-7, with TRBD2 matching over 8 bases. The germline CDR1 and CDR2 sequences are MDHEN and SYDVKM. V lost 1 base and J lost 1; bases outside the gene matches: 9. The CDR3 contains 17 residues. CDR3 protein: CASSLLRLAGLSYEQYF. The CDR3 DNA is TGTGCCAGCAGTTTATTGAGGCTAGCGGGCTTATCCTACGAGCAGTACTTC.

As to this clone: The junction does not match germline at one end; this may be a read error. V gene TRBV7-2 combines with J gene TRBJ1-1; TRBD1 is a possible D gene (6 bases). The CDR3 sequence is 16 residues long. CDR1 and CDR2 (germline): SGHTA, FQGNSA. CDR3 protein: CASTLRPRGGTTEAFF. DNA for the CDR3: TGTGCCAGCACCTTACGGCCCCGGGGGGGCACCACTGAAGCTTTCTTT.

The chain employs TRBV29-1 and TRBJ2-3, with no clear D. V was pared by 3 bases and J by 1 base, with 5 bases between. Looked up from germline, CDR1 is SQVTM and CDR2 is ANQGSEA. CDR3 length: 12 amino acids. CDR3 region: CSVDTGTDTQYF. The CDR3 coding sequence is TGCAGCGTTGATACGGGCACAGATACGCAGTATTTT.

This chain uses TRBV6-1 with TRBJ2-1, with 15 bases matching TRBD2. With 8 bases clipped from V and 9 bases from J, the junction kept 8 bases outside the gene matches. CDR3 size: 15 residues. Germline CDR1 is MNHNS and CDR2 is SASEGT. The CDR3 reads CASWTSGGAVGEQFF. CDR3 bases: TGTGCCAGCTGGACTAGCGGGGGGGCCGTGGGTGAGCAGTTCTTC.

J is TRBJ2-2 and V is TRBV6-4, with 8 bases aligning to TRBD2. This CDR3 comprises 15 residues. Unmatched junction bases numbered 2, after V lost 0 bases and J lost 5 bases. Germline V gives CDR1 MRHNA, CDR2 SNTAGT. The chain's CDR3 is CASSDSVAGTGELFF. The CDR3 DNA reads as TGTGCCAGCAGTGACTCGGTAGCGGGGACCGGGGAGCTGTTTTTT.

The chain combines TRBV27 with TRBJ1-2; possible D gene TRBD1, 6 bases. V lost 9 bases and J 1 base, leaving 12 bases between the germline ends. Germline V CDR1 and CDR2: MNHEY, SMNVEV (reference sequence). There are 13 residues in the CDR3. The CDR3 DNA follows: TGTGCCAGTACAGGGCAGGGTAACTATGGCTACACCTTC. Its protein product is CASTGQGNYGYTF.

The rearrangement links TRBV11-2 to TRBJ2-3; TRBD2 agrees at 10 bases. V trimming: 5 bases; J trimming: 5 bases; junction bases outside the gene matches: 7. This CDR3 is built from 15 residues. Germline V CDR1 and CDR2: SGHAT, FQNNGV. CDR3 sequence reads: CASSQTAGGEDTQYF. The CDR3 region has the DNA TGTGCCAGCAGCCAAACAGCGGGGGGGGAAGATACGCAGTATTTT.

The chain joins TRBV6-5 to TRBJ2-1; 7 nucleotides align to TRBD2. This CDR3 region has 14 residues. The V segment lost 2 bases and the J segment 10 bases; nucleotides outside the gene matches: 8. The germline V gene has CDR1 MNHEY and CDR2 SVGAGI. CDR3 sequence: CASSYTQRGTEQFF. CDR3 DNA: TGTGCCAGCAGTTACACCCAGCGGGGAACCGAGCAGTTCTTC.

The chain is built from TRBV29-1 and TRBJ2-1, with 7 bases matching TRBD2. The CDR3 runs 13 residues. The V and J ends lost 6 bases and 3 bases, in that order; junction bases with no gene match: 5. The germline V gene has CDR1 SQVTM and CDR2 ANQGSEA. CDR3 region: CSVTSAVYNEQFF. DNA for the CDR3: TGCAGCGTCACTAGCGCAGTCTACAATGAGCAGTTCTTC.

V usage is TRBV5-1 and J usage is TRBJ2-5, with D uncertain. Germline-derived CDR1 and CDR2 are SGHRS and YFSETQ. This CDR3 spans 19 amino acids. V was trimmed by 0 bases and J by 1 base, leaving 22 bases between them. The CDR3 DNA reads as TGCGCCAGCAGCTTGGATGGGATAGACCGAGATTTGGTCCAAGAGACCCAGTACTTC. It codes for CASSLDGIDRDLVQETQYF. Full variable domain (outside the CDR3, taken from reference TRBV5-1 and TRBJ2-5): KAGVTQTPRYLIKTRGQQVTLSCSPISGHRSVSWYQQTPGQGLQFLFEYFSETQRNKGNFPGRFSGRQFSNSRSEMNVSTLELGDSALYLCASSLDGIDRDLVQETQYFGPGTRLLVL.

The V call is TRBV19, the J call TRBJ2-2; 9 positions agree with TRBD1. This CDR3 comprises 19 residues. Germline-derived CDR1 and CDR2 are LNHDA and SQIVND (reference sequence). V dropped 3 bases and J dropped 3; count of bases not matched to a gene: 14. For the CDR3, the DNA is TGTGCCAGTAGTATCACCCTTAACCGGGACAGGGATTACACCGGGGAGCTGTTTTTT. As protein: CASSITLNRDRDYTGELFF.

CDR3 coding DNA: TGTGCCAGCAGCTTGGTAGGTGGACACCAAGAGACCCAGTACTTC. It encodes CASSLVGGHQETQYF. The rearrangement joins TRBV5-4 to TRBJ2-5; no clear D gene. CDR3 length equals 15 residues. Deletions cut 0 bases from V and 0 bases from J, with 9 bases between. Germline CDR1 and CDR2: SGHNT and YYREEE (reference sequence).

The chain is built from TRBV2 and TRBJ1-2; D is possibly TRBD1 (5 bases). Per germline, CDR1 SNHLY and CDR2 FYNNEI. V was pared by 10 bases and J by 3 bases, with 15 bases between. This CDR3 has 13 residues. The CDR3 is CATVRGLDYGYTF. CDR3 nucleotides: TGTGCCACCGTTAGGGGCCTGGACTATGGCTACACCTTC. The full variable domain, its missing parts supplied by reference TRBV2 and TRBJ1-2, is EPEVTQTPSHQVTQMGQEVILRCVPISNHLYFYWYRQILGQKVEFLVSFYNNEISEKSEIFDDQFSVERPDGSNFTLKIRSTKLEDSAMYFCATVRGLDYGYTFGSGTRLTVV.

V is TRBV7-9 and J is TRBJ2-1; 11 bases are shared with TRBD1. Trimming took 5 bases from V and 3 from J; bases not matched to a gene: 3. Germline loops: CDR1 SEHNR, CDR2 FQNEAQ (reference sequence). This CDR3 spans 15 amino acids. The CDR3: CASSGTGGFYNEQFF. DNA of the CDR3: TGTGCCAGCAGCGGGACAGGGGGGTTCTACAATGAGCAGTTCTTC.

This clone has just one count. This chain uses TRBV5-1 with TRBJ2-3; a weak D match, TRBD1 (6 bases). Deletions cut 1 base from V and 2 bases from J, with 11 bases between. This CDR3 spans 15 amino acids. Germline values: CDR1 SGHRS, CDR2 YFSETQ. The CDR3 loop reads CASSLWGTPTDTQYF. Here the CDR3 DNA reads TGCGCCAGCAGCTTGTGGGGGACACCCACAGATACGCAGTATTTT. Variable domain in full (rest from reference TRBV5-1 and TRBJ2-3): KAGVTQTPRYLIKTRGQQVTLSCSPISGHRSVSWYQQTPGQGLQFLFEYFSETQRNKGNFPGRFSGRQFSNSRSEMNVSTLELGDSALYLCASSLWGTPTDTQYFGPGTRLTVL.

This rearrangement joins TRBV6-1 to TRBJ1-3; no reliable D call. Germline assignment: CDR1 MNHNS and CDR2 SASEGT. The CDR3 consists of 14 residues. V dropped 4 bases and J dropped 0 bases, with 7 bases sitting between them. CDR3 residues: CASSAQYSGNTIYF. The CDR3 DNA sequence: TGTGCCAGCAGTGCACAGTACTCTGGAAACACCATATATTTT.

The gene calls are TRBV4-2 and TRBJ1-2; perhaps TRBD1 as D (5 bases). Germline loops: CDR1 LGHNA, CDR2 YNFKEQ. CDR3 length: 15 amino acids. V lost 0 bases to trimming and J lost 7 bases, with 15 bases between them. CDR3 DNA: TGTGCCAGCAGCCAAGACTCGGGACGGAATGGTGGCTACACCTTC. Its translation is CASSQDSGRNGGYTF.

The table lists this clone with a count of one. The chain uses TRBV7-3 and TRBJ2-1, with TRBD2 matching 9 bases. The germline gives CDR1 SGHTA, CDR2 FQGTGA. Trimming cost V 5 bases and J 9 bases; bases outside gene matches: 14. The CDR3 loop spans 16 amino acids. The CDR3 nucleotides read TGTGCCAGCAGCCCTCAACCGGGACTAGCTGCTGGTGAGCAGTTCTTC. This encodes CASSPQPGLAAGEQFF.